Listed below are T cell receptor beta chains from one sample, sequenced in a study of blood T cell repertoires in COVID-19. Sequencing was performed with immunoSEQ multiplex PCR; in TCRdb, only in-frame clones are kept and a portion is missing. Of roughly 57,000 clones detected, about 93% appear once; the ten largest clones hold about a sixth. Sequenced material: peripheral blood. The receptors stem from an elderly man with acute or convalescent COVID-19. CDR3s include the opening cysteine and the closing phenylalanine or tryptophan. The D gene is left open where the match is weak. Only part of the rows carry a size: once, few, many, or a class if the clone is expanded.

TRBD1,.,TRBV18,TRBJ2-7,CASSPGDSYEQYF,TGTGCCAGCTCACCCGGGGACAGCTACGAGCAGTACTTC
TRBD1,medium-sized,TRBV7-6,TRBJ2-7,CASSGQLGTDSYEQYF,TGTGCCAGCAGCGGACAACTCGGGACAGACTCCTACGAGCAGTACTTC
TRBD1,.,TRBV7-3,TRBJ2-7,CASSLQGQGYEQYF,TGTGCCAGCAGCTTACAGGGACAGGGCTACGAGCAGTACTTC
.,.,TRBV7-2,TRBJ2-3,CASSLAERTTIITDTQYF,TGTGCCAGCAGCTTAGCGGAAAGGACTACAATTATCACAGATACGCAGTATTTT
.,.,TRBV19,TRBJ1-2,CASTPSDYGYTF,TGTGCCAGCACGCCGAGTGACTATGGCTACACCTTC
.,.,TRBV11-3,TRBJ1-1,CASSSGQMNTEAFF,TGTGCCAGCAGCTCTGGACAGATGAACACTGAAGCTTTCTTT
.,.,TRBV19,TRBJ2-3,CASSPPGTDTQYF,TGTGCCAGTAGTCCTCCGGGCACAGATACGCAGTATTTT
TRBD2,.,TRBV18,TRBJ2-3,CASSPRIAGGTSTDTQYF,TGTGCCAGCTCACCACGAATAGCGGGGGGGACTAGCACAGATACGCAGTATTTT
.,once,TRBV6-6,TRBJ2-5,CASSYSAGLPQETQYF,TGTGCCAGCAGTTACTCGGCAGGGCTCCCACAAGAGACCCAGTACTTC
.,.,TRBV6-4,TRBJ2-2,CASRGLGPGELFF,TGTGCCAGCAGAGGACTCGGGCCCGGGGAGCTGTTTTTT
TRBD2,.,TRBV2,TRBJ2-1,CASSSGLAGGWSEQFF,TGTGCCAGCAGTTCCGGACTAGCGGGGGGGTGGAGTGAGCAGTTCTTC
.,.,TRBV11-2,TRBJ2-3,CASSLDLLGGADTQYF,TGTGCCAGCAGCTTAGATCTGTTAGGGGGGGCCGATACGCAGTATTTT
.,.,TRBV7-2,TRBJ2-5,CASSVQHPHETQYF,TGTGCCAGCAGCGTACAGCACCCACATGAGACCCAGTACTTC
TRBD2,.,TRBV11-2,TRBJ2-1,CASSLDVAGGTNEQFF,TGTGCCAGCAGCTTAGATGTAGCGGGGGGAACCAATGAGCAGTTCTTC
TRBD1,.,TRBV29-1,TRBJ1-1,CSVEEQGGRTEAFF,TGCAGCGTTGAAGAGCAGGGGGGAAGGACTGAAGCTTTCTTT
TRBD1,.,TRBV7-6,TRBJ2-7,CASSPGTGAYEQYF,TGTGCCAGCAGCCCCGGGACAGGGGCTTACGAGCAGTACTTC
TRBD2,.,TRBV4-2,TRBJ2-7,CASSQGTSGGSKEQYF,TGTGCCAGCAGCCAAGGGACTAGCGGGGGATCGAAAGAGCAGTACTTC
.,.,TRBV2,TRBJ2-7,CASIGGGVYEQYF,TGTGCCAGCATCGGGGGTGGAGTGTACGAGCAGTACTTC
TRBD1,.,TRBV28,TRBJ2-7,CASSLGTAYEQYF,TGTGCCAGCAGTTTAGGGACAGCATACGAGCAGTACTTC
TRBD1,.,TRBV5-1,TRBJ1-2,CASSLVPGGEANYGYTF,TGCGCCAGCAGCTTGGTTCCAGGGGGAGAGGCTAACTATGGCTACACCTTC
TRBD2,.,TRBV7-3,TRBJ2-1,CASSPSGGAGFEQFF,TGTGCCAGCAGCCCCAGCGGGGGGGCCGGATTTGAGCAGTTCTTC
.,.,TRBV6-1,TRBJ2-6,CASSEWWVGGTPGANVLTF,TGTGCCAGCAGTGAATGGTGGGTGGGCGGGACCCCTGGGGCCAACGTCCTGACTTTC
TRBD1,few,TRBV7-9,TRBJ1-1,CASSVSGGAGTEAFF,TGTGCCAGCAGCGTATCAGGGGGTGCGGGCACTGAAGCTTTCTTT
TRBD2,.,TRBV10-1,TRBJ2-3,CAHNKSGVTDTQYF,TGCGCCCATAACAAGAGCGGGGTCACAGATACGCAGTATTTT
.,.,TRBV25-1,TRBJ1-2,CASSELRGRGDGSYGYTF,TGTGCCAGCAGTGAATTAAGGGGGAGGGGAGACGGCAGCTATGGCTACACCTTC
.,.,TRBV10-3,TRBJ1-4,CAISESPTQANEKLFF,TGTGCCATCAGTGAGTCGCCCACCCAGGCTAATGAAAAACTGTTTTTT
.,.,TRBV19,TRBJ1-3,CASSLGQPGNTIYF,TGTGCCAGTAGTCTCGGACAGCCTGGAAACACCATATATTTT
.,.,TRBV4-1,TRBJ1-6,CASSLRGQNNSPLHF,TGCGCCAGCAGCCTAAGAGGCCAGAATAATTCACCCCTCCACTTT
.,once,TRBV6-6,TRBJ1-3,CASSHPRGTSGNTIYF,TGTGCCAGCAGTCACCCGAGGGGGACCTCTGGAAACACCATATATTTT
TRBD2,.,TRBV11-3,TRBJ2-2,CASSIRLAGETGELFF,TGTGCCAGCAGCATCCGACTAGCGGGGGAAACCGGGGAGCTGTTTTTT
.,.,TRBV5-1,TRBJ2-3,CASSLAGRGLVTDTQYF,TGCGCCAGCAGCTTGGCCGGGCGGGGTTTGGTTACAGATACGCAGTATTTT
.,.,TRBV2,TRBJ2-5,CASSGLREETQYF,TGTGCCAGCAGTGGGTTACGGGAAGAGACCCAGTACTTC
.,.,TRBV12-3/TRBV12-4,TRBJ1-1,CASTLGGDTEAFF,TGTGCCAGCACCCTAGGGGGGGACACTGAAGCTTTCTTT
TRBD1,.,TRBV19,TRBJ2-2,CASSKEGTPSTGRKAGELFF,TGTGCCAGTAGTAAGGAAGGAACCCCGTCGACAGGGAGAAAGGCCGGGGAGCTGTTTTTT
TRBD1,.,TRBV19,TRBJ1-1,CASSVRGTGVLGTEAFF,TGTGCCAGTAGTGTGCGGGGGACAGGGGTTTTAGGGACTGAAGCTTTCTTT
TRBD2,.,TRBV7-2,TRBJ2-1,CASSHGTSHNEQFF,TGTGCCAGCAGCCATGGGACTAGTCACAATGAGCAGTTCTTC
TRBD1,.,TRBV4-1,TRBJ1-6,CASSQDLPGGSNSPLHF,TGCGCCAGCAGCCAAGATCTGCCAGGGGGAAGTAATTCACCCCTCCACTTT
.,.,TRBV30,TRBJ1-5,CAWSSLGNQPQHF,TGTGCCTGGAGCTCCCTTGGCAATCAGCCCCAGCATTTT
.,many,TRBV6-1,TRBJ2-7,CASSEDSGVEQYF,TGTGCCAGCAGTGAAGATTCAGGGGTCGAGCAGTACTTC
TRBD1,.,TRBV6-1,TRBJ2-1,CASSEGTGAYNEQFF,TGTGCCAGCAGTGAAGGGACAGGGGCCTACAATGAGCAGTTCTTC